A selection of T cell receptor beta chains follows, all from one sample in a study of T cell changes during pregnancy in multiple sclerosis. Clones were read by immunoSEQ multiplex PCR, and TCRdb kept only the in-frame ones, dropping some. The sample includes some 60,000 clones, roughly nine tenths of them seen just once. The input for sequencing was peripheral blood, taken in the first trimester of pregnancy. All receptors come from a female donor in good health, enrolled as a control in a pregnancy study. Each CDR3 is given with its conserved first and last residue. The order of the fields is CDR3 length, D gene, clone size, J gene, V gene, CDR3 protein, CDR3 DNA. D genes are given only for firm matches. For some rows the clone size is stated as once, few or many, or as a class when expanded; others skip it.

>14|.|once|TRBJ1-2|TRBV9
CASSVGWGDYGYTF
TGTGCCAGCAGCGTAGGGTGGGGAGACTATGGCTACACCTTC
>15|TRBD1|once|TRBJ2-7|TRBV4-1
CASTRTGGAPYEQYF
TGCGCCAGCACTCGGACAGGGGGCGCCCCCTACGAGCAGTACTTC
>15|.|.|TRBJ2-3|TRBV5-1
CASSLDRGGTDTQYF
TGCGCCAGCAGCCTAGACAGGGGAGGGACAGATACGCAGTATTTT
>12|.|.|TRBJ2-2|TRBV2
CASTSGSGELFF
TGTGCCAGCACCTCAGGGTCCGGGGAGCTGTTTTTT
>19|TRBD2|.|TRBJ2-5|TRBV19
CASSMYRLAGGPSEETQYF
TGTGCCAGTAGTATGTATAGACTAGCGGGGGGGCCCTCCGAAGAGACCCAGTACTTC
>13|.|.|TRBJ1-5|TRBV29-1
CSVEDGLNQPQHF
TGCAGCGTTGAGGACGGACTGAATCAGCCCCAGCATTTT
>12|TRBD1|.|TRBJ1-2|TRBV30
CAWRTGGYGYTF
TGTGCCTGGAGGACAGGGGGCTATGGCTACACCTTC
>16|TRBD1|.|TRBJ1-2|TRBV23-1
CASSQCGTGPNYGYTF
TGCGCCAGCAGTCAATGTGGGACAGGCCCTAACTATGGCTACACCTTC
>15|TRBD2|.|TRBJ2-7|TRBV19
CASSRWSGSSYEQYF
TGTGCCAGTAGTAGATGGAGCGGGAGCTCCTACGAGCAGTACTTC
>13|.|once|TRBJ2-5|TRBV19
CASSIRGEETQYF
TGTGCCAGTAGTATCAGGGGTGAAGAGACCCAGTACTTC
>16|.|.|TRBJ1-1|TRBV5-4
CASSQVTGRMNTEAFF
TGTGCCAGCAGCCAAGTAACAGGGCGCATGAACACTGAAGCTTTCTTT
>14|TRBD2|.|TRBJ2-4|TRBV2
CASSELAAENIQYF
TGTGCCAGCAGTGAACTAGCGGCCGAAAACATTCAGTACTTC
>16|.|.|TRBJ2-3|TRBV14
CASSQDPGGLGDTQYF
TGTGCCAGCAGCCAAGATCCCGGGGGGCTAGGGGATACGCAGTATTTT
>16|.|.|TRBJ2-3|TRBV6-4
CASSENQVTETDTQYF
TGTGCCAGCAGCGAAAATCAAGTAACAGAAACAGATACGCAGTATTTT
>13|.|.|TRBJ1-5|TRBV6-4
CASSEGVGQPQHF
TGTGCCAGCAGTGAAGGGGTCGGACAGCCCCAGCATTTT
>13|.|.|TRBJ2-5|TRBV7-7
CASSASVAETQYF
TGTGCTAGCAGCGCCTCGGTTGCAGAGACCCAGTACTTC
>14|TRBD1|.|TRBJ2-7|TRBV6-5
CASSYRTGYDEQYF
TGTGCCAGCAGTTATAGGACAGGGTACGATGAGCAGTACTTC
>15|TRBD1|.|TRBJ1-2|TRBV6-1
CASSPRGRSVYGYTF
TGTGCCAGCAGTCCCAGGGGGAGGTCCGTCTATGGCTACACCTTC
>15|TRBD2|.|TRBJ2-1|TRBV5-1
CASSLGGRAGNEQFF
TGCGCCAGCAGCTTGGGCGGGAGGGCCGGTAATGAGCAGTTCTTC
>15|TRBD1|.|TRBJ1-5|TRBV5-5
CASSLSGQGVQPQHF
TGTGCCAGCAGCTTGTCCGGACAGGGGGTGCAGCCCCAGCATTTT